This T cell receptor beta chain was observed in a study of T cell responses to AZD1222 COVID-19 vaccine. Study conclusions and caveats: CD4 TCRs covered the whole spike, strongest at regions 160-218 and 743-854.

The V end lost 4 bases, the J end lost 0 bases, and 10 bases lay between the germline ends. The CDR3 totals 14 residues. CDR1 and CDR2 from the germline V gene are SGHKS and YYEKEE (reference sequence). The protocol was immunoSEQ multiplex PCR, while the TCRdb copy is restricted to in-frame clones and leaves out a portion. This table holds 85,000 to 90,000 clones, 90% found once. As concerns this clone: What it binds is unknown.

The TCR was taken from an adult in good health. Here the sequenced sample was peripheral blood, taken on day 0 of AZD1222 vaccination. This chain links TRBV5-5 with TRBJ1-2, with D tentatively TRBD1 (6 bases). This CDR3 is CASSPGATNYGYTF. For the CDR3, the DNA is TGTGCCAGCAGCCCAGGGGCCACTAACTATGGCTACACCTTC. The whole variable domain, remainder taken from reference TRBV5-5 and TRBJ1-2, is DAGVTQSPTHLIKTRGQQVTLRCSPISGHKSVSWYQQVLGQGPQFIFQYYEKEERGRGNFPDRFSARQFPNYSSELNVNALLLGDSALYLCASSPGATNYGYTFGSGTRLTVV.